The T cell receptor beta chain described here comes from a study of T cells in Graves' hyperthyroidism and ophthalmopathy. Study results and caveats: Ophthalmopathy was identified by the model a median approximately six months ahead of onset. Among clonotypes expanded in thyroid above 0.001, most were also found in blood. Ophthalmopathy was distinguished from stable hyperthyroidism by 13 V-J signatures.

It was considered stable Graves' hyperthyroidism when ophthalmopathy did not progress within 18 months. Per germline, CDR1 MNHNS and CDR2 SASEGT. Trimming took off 1 base at V and 8 bases at J, with 14 bases between the two ends. This CDR3 spans 15 amino acids. The CDR3 regions of TCR beta were amplified from RNA transcripts. Researchers ran a first-round RT-PCR on the TCR CDR3 using the HTBI primer set. A single record per CDR3 protein comes from TCRdb applying MiXCR to the multiplex PCR reads. Among around 700,000 distinct CDR3 sequences listed, 35% were seen once. For this clonotype: Its target is unknown.

The rearrangement links TRBV6-1 to TRBJ1-4; weak D call: TRBD1 (5 bases). Source material: blood. The TCR comes from a woman between 40 and 50 years old with Graves' hyperthyroidism. The CDR3 coding sequence is TGTGCCAGCAGTGAAGTGGGGGGTACAACCGAAAAACTGTTTTTT. Its protein is CASSEVGGTTEKLFF.